This T cell receptor (beta chain) was sequenced in a study of molecular identifiers for immune sequencing clone quantification. Notes on the study in general: Whereas naive cells kept under 1% of molecules in clones above 20 RNA copies, such clones held over 99% in effectors.

TCRdb reprocessed the PCR reads with MiXCR, giving one entry per CDR3 protein. The sample includes some 580,000 distinct CDR3 sequences, 25% of them seen just once. This clonotype has a count of ten or more. Its antigen is as yet unknown. This receptor was identified in a human donor in good health. Some libraries in this study had Jurkat cell RNA spiked in. Sequencing was performed on naive CD8+ T cells from blood, with Jurkat cell RNA spiked in. Subset given: FACS-sorted CD8+CD4-CCR7+CD45RA+ naive T cells.

The CDR3 here is CASSHSTGRNEKLFF. In DNA form, the CDR3 reads TGCGCCAGCAGCCACTCGACAGGGCGTAATGAAAAACTGTTTTTT. The J gene is TRBJ1-4, the V gene TRBV4-3; 7 bases fit TRBD1. Germline-derived CDR1 and CDR2 are LGHNA and YSLEER. The V gene end was trimmed by 3 bases and the J gene end by 4 bases; junction bases not matched to a gene: 5. The CDR3 is 15 amino acids.